This passage covers 17 T cell receptor beta chains from one sample sequenced in a study of T cell responses to AZD1222 COVID-19 vaccine. TCRdb keeps only in-frame clones here, not all; method: immunoSEQ multiplex PCR. The table records roughly 150,000 clones, less than 95% of them present only once. Here the sequenced sample was peripheral blood, taken on day 0 of AZD1222 vaccination. The receptors stem from an adult in good health.

The chain carries TRBV5-8 and TRBJ1-3; D is perhaps TRBD1 (5 bases). This CDR3 is built from 14 residues. The V gene lost 0 bases and the J gene lost 4 bases, with 8 bases spanning the gap. From germline, CDR1 is SGHTS and CDR2 YDEGEE. CDR3 protein: CASSLVQAGNTIYF. DNA of the CDR3: TGTGCCAGCAGCTTGGTACAGGCGGGAAACACCATATATTTT. The variable domain in full, with the rest retrieved from reference TRBV5-8 and TRBJ1-3, is EAGVTQSPTHLIKTRGQQATLRCSPISGHTSVYWYQQALGLGLQFLLWYDEGEERNRGNFPPRFSGRQFPNYSSELNVNALELEDSALYLCASSLVQAGNTIYFGEGSWLTVV.

The gene calls are TRBV21-1 and TRBJ1-1. TRBV21-1 is shown as a pseudogene. This CDR3 has 14 amino acids. The CDR3 sequence: CASMRRRVNTEAFF. CDR3 nucleotide sequence: TGTGCCAGCATGAGACGGAGGGTGAACACTGAAGCTTTCTTT.

This rearrangement joins TRBV7-3 to TRBJ2-1; D perhaps matches TRBD2 (5 bases). Per the germline V gene, CDR1 is SGHTA and CDR2 is FQGTGA. CDR3 size: 14 residues. The ends were cut back, 2 bases at V and 4 bases at J, with 9 bases in the middle. The CDR3 loop is CASSLAGAYNEQFF. DNA for the CDR3: TGTGCCAGCAGCTTAGCGGGCGCTTACAATGAGCAGTTCTTC.

The genes are TRBV6-5 and TRBJ2-7, with D tentatively TRBD1 (5 bases). Germline V gene data show CDR1 as MNHEY and CDR2 as SVGAGI. The CDR3 has 15 amino acids. V gave up 6 bases and J gave up 3 bases, with 18 bases separating them. The chain's CDR3 is CASRLSGRAFYEQYF. The CDR3, as DNA: TGTGCCAGCAGGCTCTCCGGCAGGGCCTTCTACGAGCAGTACTTC.

This clone was detected only a few times. The J gene is TRBJ1-1, the V gene TRBV9; D ambiguous. The germline gives CDR1 SGDLS, CDR2 YYNGEE. V lost 0 bases, J lost 3 bases, and 9 bases lay in between. This CDR3 spans 14 amino acids. The CDR3: CASSVASVDTEAFF. CDR3 bases: TGTGCCAGCAGCGTAGCCTCGGTCGACACTGAAGCTTTCTTT.

V and J are TRBV19 and TRBJ2-7, with a weak D call TRBD1 (5 bases). Trimming shortened V by 0 bases and J by 1 base, and 10 bases separated the two germline ends. From germline, CDR1 is LNHDA and CDR2 SQIVND (reference sequence). This CDR3 has 15 residues. Here the CDR3 DNA reads TGTGCCAGTAGTATAGATCCCAGGGCATCCTACGAGCAGTACTTC. Its protein product is CASSIDPRASYEQYF.

The chain is built from TRBV7-9 and TRBJ2-3; tentatively, D is TRBD1 (5 bases). V lost 3 bases to trimming and J lost 1 base, with 14 bases between them. CDR3 size: 16 residues. Per the germline V gene, CDR1 is SEHNR and CDR2 is FQNEAQ (reference sequence). CDR3 region: CASSFHRQSGTDTQYF. CDR3 DNA sequence: TGTGCCAGCAGCTTCCACCGACAGTCGGGCACAGATACGCAGTATTTT. Supplemented by reference TRBV7-9 and TRBJ2-3, the full variable domain reads DTGVSQNPRHKITKRGQNVTFRCDPISEHNRLYWYRQTLGQGPEFLTYFQNEAQLEKSRLLSDRFSAERPKGSFSTLEIQRTEQGDSAMYLCASSFHRQSGTDTQYFGPGTRLTVL.

The J gene is TRBJ2-7, the V gene TRBV11-3; no reliable D call. The CDR3 has 14 amino acids. CDR1 is SGHNT and CDR2 is YENEEA in the germline V gene. Trimming took 5 bases from V and 6 from J, leaving 17 bases between them. CDR3 loop: CASSLRPPPAEQYF. The CDR3 region has the DNA TGTGCCAGCAGCCTGCGGCCACCTCCAGCCGAGCAGTACTTC.

V is TRBV18 and J is TRBJ1-2; D is undetermined. V gave up 4 bases and J gave up 2 bases, with 8 bases separating them. The CDR3 totals 13 residues. Germline CDR1 is KGHSH and CDR2 is LQKENI. The CDR3 is CASSRGENYGYTF. The CDR3, as DNA: TGTGCCAGCTCACGCGGGGAAAACTATGGCTACACCTTC. Filled out from reference TRBV18 and TRBJ1-2, the complete variable domain reads NAGVMQNPRHLVRRRGQEARLRCSPMKGHSHVYWYRQLPEEGLKFMVYLQKENIIDESGMPKERFSAEFPKEGPSILRIQQVVRGDSAAYFCASSRGENYGYTFGSGTRLTVV.

V gene TRBV24-1 combines with J gene TRBJ1-5, with D perhaps TRBD1 (5 bases). V lost 7 bases to trimming and J lost 7 bases, with 13 bases between them. The germline CDR1 and CDR2 sequences are KGHDR and SFDVKD. The CDR3 totals 13 residues. This CDR3 reads CATSQGQGQPQHF. In DNA form, the CDR3 reads TGTGCCACCAGCCAGGGTCAAGGGCAGCCCCAGCATTTT.

This rearrangement joins TRBV28 to TRBJ2-1; the match to TRBD2 covers 8 bases. The CDR3 contains 15 residues. The junction had 3 bases not matched to a gene; V was cut back by 2 bases and J by 3 bases. CDR1 MDHEN and CDR2 SYDVKM come from the germline V gene. The CDR3 DNA reads TGTGCCAGCAGTTTACGTCTAGCGGGCTACAATGAGCAGTTCTTC. Amino acid sequence: CASSLRLAGYNEQFF.

The chain employs TRBV3-1 (or the pseudogene TRBV3-2) and TRBJ2-7; 11 bases align to TRBD2. The CDR3 totals 17 residues. Germline V CDR1 and CDR2: LGHDT, YNNKEL (reference sequence). V shed 3 bases and J 6 bases; nucleotides not matched to a gene: 13. This CDR3 is CASSHPGVSGRAREQYF. The CDR3 DNA is TGTGCCAGCAGCCATCCGGGAGTTAGCGGGAGGGCACGCGAGCAGTACTTC.

V gene TRBV12-3 or TRBV12-4 combines with J gene TRBJ1-2; 8 nucleotides agree with TRBD1. J lost 8 bases, V lost 3 bases, and 2 bases had no gene match. The CDR3 consists of 12 residues. The CDR3 nucleotides are TGTGCCAGCAGTTTCAGGGGGCGAGGCTACACCTTC. It codes for CASSFRGRGYTF.

Here the CDR3 DNA reads TGTGCCAGCAGCGGGGGACTAGCGGCCCGTTCGGATACGCAGTATTTT. Translated, it gives CASSGGLAARSDTQYF. The chain uses TRBV2 and TRBJ2-3, with 11 bases fitting TRBD2. V dropped 6 bases and J dropped 6; count of bases not matched to a gene: 11. CDR3 length: 16 amino acids. Germline V gene sequence: CDR1 SNHLY, CDR2 FYNNEI.

V usage is TRBV7-2 and J usage is TRBJ1-1, with D possibly being TRBD1 (5 bases). This CDR3 is built from 14 residues. CDR1 is SGHTA, CDR2 FQGNSA, per germline. Trimming took 5 bases from V and 2 from J, leaving 12 bases between them. CDR3 residues: CASSPGLVNTEAFF. The CDR3 DNA is TGTGCCAGCAGCCCGGGGCTCGTTAACACTGAAGCTTTCTTT.

This clone was counted a single time. The gene calls are TRBV28 and TRBJ1-6; 10 bases line up with TRBD1. The junction had 7 bases not matched to a gene; V was cut back by 5 bases and J by 6 bases. Looked up from germline, CDR1 is MDHEN and CDR2 is SYDVKM. The CDR3 spans 16 residues. As DNA, the CDR3 is TGTGCCAGCAGTGAGACAGGGGGCGCTTTTAATTCACCCCTCCACTTT. Translating it yields CASSETGGAFNSPLHF.

The gene calls are TRBV5-1 and TRBJ2-1; TRBD2 matches at 9 bases. The germline gives CDR1 SGHRS, CDR2 YFSETQ. V dropped 2 bases and J dropped 6; count of bases not matched to a gene: 6. The CDR3 length is 15 residues. The CDR3, as DNA: TGCGCCAGCAGCTTAGGCGGGGGGGGGCGCAATGAGCAGTTCTTC. This sequence encodes CASSLGGGGRNEQFF.